This paragraph covers one T cell receptor beta chain sequence. Its antigen target is currently unknown. No qualities accompany the bases; no much larger clone lies one base away. These data are taken from a study of blood T cell repertoires in COVID-19 (dated by TCRdb to 2020 to 2022). For context, the study as a whole: The collaborator samples originated in the United States, Italy and Spain and spanned the acute and convalescent phases of COVID-19. The material from the prospective study consisted of cDNA or gDNA derived from T cells, B-cell-depleted T cells, or PBMCs. The dataset comprised deeply sampled blood TCRbeta repertoires from subjects exposed to, actively infected with, or recovered from COVID-19. The repertoires were released in a freely available public database intended as a resource for research on the immune response to SARS-CoV-2. Samples were obtained from the ongoing ImmuneRACE study (first 160 participants) and from 1,254 subjects provided by 6 global collaborators. The sample metadata nearly always contained a de-identified subject ID, COVID-19 status, age in years and sex. Where available, HLA class I and class II types were taken from metadata supplied by the sample provider and were not determined by assay-based typing. Broad study findings and their caveats: How much clinical and demographic metadata was included differed by source and by participant, and the metadata was provided uncurated.

Each collaborating institution followed its own protocols to collect whole blood in K2EDTA tubes. Collaborator samples were shipped for TCRbeta analysis as frozen whole blood, isolated PBMCs, or DNA extracted from either sample type. TCRbeta CDR3 regions were amplified from genomic DNA using the immunoSEQ Assay, a bias-controlled multiplex PCR. In the authors' own workflow: Nucleated cell counts per sample were estimated from amplification of reference gene primers within the assay. To quantify the absolute abundance of each unique TCRbeta CDR3 rearrangement, sequence reads were collapsed and filtered. Productive Simpson clonality was computed per sample as the square root of Simpson's diversity index over productive rearrangements. TCRdb retrieved this table from immuneACCESS and kept in-frame rearrangements only. Not all clones are present; in checked studies, unresolved V genes account for under half, and no reason is known for the remainder. D and trimming come from the DNA, and the V and J calls and clone size come from that table. For this sample there are about 110,000 clones; 70% to 90% appear just once. The ten most abundant clones make up roughly 1.4% of the sample.

Spanning cysteine to phenylalanine, the CDR3 consists of 13 amino acids. The only DNA kept is the CDR3, 39 bases in frame from the first base. Clipping removes 2 bases from V and 7 bases from J, with 4 as the unmatched junction base count. The germline V gene encodes CDR1 MNHEY and CDR2 SVGAGI. The rearranged segments are TRBV6-5 and TRBJ2-5; the central 7 bases match TRBD2. The sample comprised peripheral blood. This clonotype was sampled from a man between 40 and 49 years old with acute or convalescent COVID-19. The nucleotide sequence reads TGTGCCAGCAGTTACGGGGAGGGAGGGACCCAGTACTTC. This encodes CASSYGEGGTQYF.